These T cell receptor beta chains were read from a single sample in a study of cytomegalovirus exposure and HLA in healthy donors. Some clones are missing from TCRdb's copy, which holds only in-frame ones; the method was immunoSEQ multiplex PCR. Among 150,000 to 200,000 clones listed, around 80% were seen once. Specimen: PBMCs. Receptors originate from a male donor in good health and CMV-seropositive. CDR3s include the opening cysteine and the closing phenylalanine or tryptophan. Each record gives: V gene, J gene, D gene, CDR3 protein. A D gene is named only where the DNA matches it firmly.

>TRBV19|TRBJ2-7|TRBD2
CASSREGTPHF
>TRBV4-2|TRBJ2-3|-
CASSPGEDTQYF
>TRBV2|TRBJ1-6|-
CANSGRADSPLHF
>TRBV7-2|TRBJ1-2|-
CASSPTPYGYTF
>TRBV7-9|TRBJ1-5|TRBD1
CASSSQGSQPQHF
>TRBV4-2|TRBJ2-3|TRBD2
CASSPVGSGRGNTQYF
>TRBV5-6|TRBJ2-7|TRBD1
CASTLGQGVLEQYF
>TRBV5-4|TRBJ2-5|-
CASRSGGGSETQYF
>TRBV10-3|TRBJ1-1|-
CAISGLGNTEAFF
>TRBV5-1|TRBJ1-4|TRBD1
CASSARTGSNEKLFF
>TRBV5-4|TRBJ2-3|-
CASSFSGGTDTQYF
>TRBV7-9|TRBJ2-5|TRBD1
CAGQGAGEQYF
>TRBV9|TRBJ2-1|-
CASSGRDLNEQFF
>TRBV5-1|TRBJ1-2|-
CASSHRDYGYTF
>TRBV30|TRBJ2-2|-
CAWSVQLNTGELFF
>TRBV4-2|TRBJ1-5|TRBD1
CASSQGQGTNQPQHF
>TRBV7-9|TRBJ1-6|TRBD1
CASRTDRVGPPLHF
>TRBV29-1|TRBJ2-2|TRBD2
CSDYPQIAGLNTGELFF
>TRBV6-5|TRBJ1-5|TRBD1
CASSPLDRALRAQHF
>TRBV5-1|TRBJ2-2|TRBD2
CASSLAGTGTRNTGELFF
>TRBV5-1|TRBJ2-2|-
CASREGRNTGELFF
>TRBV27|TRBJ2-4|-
CASRGGVSKNIQYF
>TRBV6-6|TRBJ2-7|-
CASSYGSLTYEQYF
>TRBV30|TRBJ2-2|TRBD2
CAWERGLVNTGELFF
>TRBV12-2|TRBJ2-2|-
CASRLVEGGGRRTGELFF
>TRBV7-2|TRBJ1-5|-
CASSFSDQPQHF
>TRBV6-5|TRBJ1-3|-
CASSYYGGAPGNTIYF
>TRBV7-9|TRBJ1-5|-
CSSSFGGLSSAQHF
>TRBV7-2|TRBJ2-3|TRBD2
CASSPSGPDTQYF
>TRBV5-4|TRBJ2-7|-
CASSALRGSGYEQYF
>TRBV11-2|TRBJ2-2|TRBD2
CASSLYLLAGAANTGELFF
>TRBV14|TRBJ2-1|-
CASSAGKAKGPSTYNEQFF
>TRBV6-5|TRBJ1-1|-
CASRDRAATEAFF
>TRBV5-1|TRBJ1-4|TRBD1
CASSVDRAEKLFF
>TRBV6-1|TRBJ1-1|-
CASLAQANTEAFF
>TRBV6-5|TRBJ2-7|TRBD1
CASSGTGISPYEQYF
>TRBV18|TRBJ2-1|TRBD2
CASSPREVSTGNEQFF
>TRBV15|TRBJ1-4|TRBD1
CATSHGQAVPPFNEKLFF
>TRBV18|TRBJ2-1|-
CASSPLAARSYNEQFF
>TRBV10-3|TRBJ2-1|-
CAIRTSTSYNEQFF
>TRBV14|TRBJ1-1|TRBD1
CASSQDAGGLWTEAFF
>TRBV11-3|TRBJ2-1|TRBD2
CASSLDSGGNEQFF
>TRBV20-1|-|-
CSAKREYEQYF
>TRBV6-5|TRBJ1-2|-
CASSSHRAPPMGYTF
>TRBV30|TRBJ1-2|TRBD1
CARGTGGFGYGYTF
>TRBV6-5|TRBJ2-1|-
CASSFVYNEQFF